Here is one TCR beta chain with its context. Its antigen is unknown. The input lacks base qualities; no much larger clone sits a single base away. TCRbeta CDR3 regions were amplified from genomic DNA using the immunoSEQ Assay, a bias-controlled multiplex PCR. In the paper's pipeline: Nucleated cell counts per sample were estimated from amplification of reference gene primers within the assay. To quantify the absolute abundance of each unique TCRbeta CDR3 rearrangement, sequence reads were collapsed and filtered. Productive Simpson clonality was computed per sample as the square root of Simpson's diversity index over productive rearrangements. What TCRdb holds here is the immuneACCESS table cut down to in-frame rearrangements. Part of the clones is not present; checked against another copy, under half of the missing clones reflect an unresolved V gene, and the others are unexplained. The V and J calls and clone size are taken from that table; D and trimming were inferred from the DNA. In all, the sample holds fewer than 250,000 clones, and approximately 83% of those were seen once. The ten largest clones capture roughly 5% of the sample.

The data are from a study of blood T cell repertoires in COVID-19 (TCRdb year 2020). About the full investigation: Samples covering the acute and convalescent phases of COVID-19 were provided by collaborators in the United States, Italy and Spain. The prospective study material was composed of cDNA or gDNA derived from T cells, B-cell-depleted T cells, or PBMCs. Subjects who had been exposed to COVID-19, were actively infected with it, or had recovered from it provided the deeply sampled blood TCRbeta repertoires that made up the dataset. The repertoires were released in a freely available public database meant as a resource for research on the immune response to SARS-CoV-2. The samples were drawn from two sources: the first 160 participants of the ongoing ImmuneRACE study, and 1,000 to 1,500 subjects contributed by 6 global collaborators. Sample metadata almost always included a de-identified subject ID, COVID-19 status, age in years and sex. HLA class I and class II types, where available, came from metadata supplied by the sample provider rather than from assay-based typing.

The germline V gene encodes CDR1 DFQATT and CDR2 SNEGSKA (reference sequence). V loses 3 bases, J loses 5 bases, and the germline ends lie 10 bases apart. The CDR3, cysteine through phenylalanine, is 12 amino acids long. Only CDR3 DNA remains: 36 bases, in frame from the first base. The collaborating institutions used their own protocols to collect whole blood in K2EDTA tubes. For TCRbeta analysis, collaborator samples were shipped as frozen whole blood, as isolated PBMCs, or as DNA extracted from either sample type. Points the paper makes about the study in general: Clinical and demographic metadata were provided uncurated, with the amount varying by source and participant.

The V and J genes are TRBV20-1 and TRBJ1-1, with a tentative D gene TRBD1 over 5 matching bases. The specimen sequenced was peripheral blood. The clonotype originates from a human donor in a cohort sampled during active COVID-19. The CDR3 protein: CSASAGWTEAFF. The DNA is as follows: TGCAGTGCTAGTGCAGGGTGGACTGAAGCTTTCTTT.